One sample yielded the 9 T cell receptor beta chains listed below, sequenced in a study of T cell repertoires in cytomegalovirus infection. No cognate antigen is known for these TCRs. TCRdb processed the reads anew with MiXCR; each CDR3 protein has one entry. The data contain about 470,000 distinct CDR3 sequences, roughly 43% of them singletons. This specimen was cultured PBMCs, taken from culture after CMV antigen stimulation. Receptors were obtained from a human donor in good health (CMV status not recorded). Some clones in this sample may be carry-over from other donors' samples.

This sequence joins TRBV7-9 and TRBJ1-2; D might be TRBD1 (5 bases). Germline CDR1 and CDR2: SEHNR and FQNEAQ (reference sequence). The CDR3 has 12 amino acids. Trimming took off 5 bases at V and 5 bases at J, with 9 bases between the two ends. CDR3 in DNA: TGTGCCAGCAGCATAGACAGTTATGGCTACACCTTC. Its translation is CASSIDSYGYTF. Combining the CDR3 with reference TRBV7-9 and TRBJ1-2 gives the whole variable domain DTGVSQNPRHKITKRGQNVTFRCDPISEHNRLYWYRQTLGQGPEFLTYFQNEAQLEKSRLLSDRFSAERPKGSFSTLEIQRTEQGDSAMYLCASSIDSYGYTFGSGTRLTVV.

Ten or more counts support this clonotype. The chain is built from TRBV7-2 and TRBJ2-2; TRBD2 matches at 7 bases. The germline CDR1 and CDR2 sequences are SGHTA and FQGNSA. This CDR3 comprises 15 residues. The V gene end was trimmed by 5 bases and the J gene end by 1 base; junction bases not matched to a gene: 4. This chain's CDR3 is CASSPIAGNTGELFF. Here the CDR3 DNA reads TGTGCCAGCAGCCCGATAGCGGGGAACACCGGGGAGCTGTTTTTT.

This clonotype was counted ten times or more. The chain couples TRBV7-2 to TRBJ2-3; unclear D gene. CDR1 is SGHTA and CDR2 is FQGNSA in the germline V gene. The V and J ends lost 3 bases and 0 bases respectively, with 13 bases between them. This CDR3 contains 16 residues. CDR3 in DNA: TGTGCCAGCAGCTTCCCTCGTGGCCTTAGCACAGATACGCAGTATTTT. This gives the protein CASSFPRGLSTDTQYF.

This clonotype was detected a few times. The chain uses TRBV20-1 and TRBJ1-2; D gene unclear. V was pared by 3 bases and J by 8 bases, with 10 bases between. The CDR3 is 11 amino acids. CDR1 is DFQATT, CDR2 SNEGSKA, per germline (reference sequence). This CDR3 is CSASPYRGYTF. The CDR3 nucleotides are TGCAGTGCTAGCCCCTACCGGGGCTACACCTTC.

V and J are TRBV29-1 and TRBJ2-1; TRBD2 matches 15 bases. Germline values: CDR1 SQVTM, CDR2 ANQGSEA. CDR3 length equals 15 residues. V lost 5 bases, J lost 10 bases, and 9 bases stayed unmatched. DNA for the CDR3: TGCAGCGTTCAAGTCGGACTAGCGGGAGGGGGGGAGCAGTTCTTC. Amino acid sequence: CSVQVGLAGGGEQFF.

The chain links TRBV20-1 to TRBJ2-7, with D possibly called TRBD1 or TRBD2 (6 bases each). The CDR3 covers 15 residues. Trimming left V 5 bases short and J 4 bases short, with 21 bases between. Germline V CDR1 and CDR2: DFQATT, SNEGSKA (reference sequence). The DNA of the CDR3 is TGCAGTGCTCTTGAGGGGGGCCCTGAAGAATACGAGCAGTACTTC. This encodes CSALEGGPEEYEQYF.

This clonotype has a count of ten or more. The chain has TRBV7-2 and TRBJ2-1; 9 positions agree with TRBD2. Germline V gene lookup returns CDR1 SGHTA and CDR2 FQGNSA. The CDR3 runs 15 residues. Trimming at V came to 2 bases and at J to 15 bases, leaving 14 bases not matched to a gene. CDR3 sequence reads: CASSLSPLAGTVGFF. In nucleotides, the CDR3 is TGTGCCAGCAGCTTATCCCCCCTAGCGGGAACAGTTGGGTTCTTC.

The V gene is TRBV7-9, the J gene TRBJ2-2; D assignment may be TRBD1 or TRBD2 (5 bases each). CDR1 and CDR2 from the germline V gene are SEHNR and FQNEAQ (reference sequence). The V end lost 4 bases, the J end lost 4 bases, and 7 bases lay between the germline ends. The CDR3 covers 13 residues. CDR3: CASSWGSTGELFF. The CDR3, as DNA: TGTGCCAGCAGCTGGGGGTCCACCGGGGAGCTGTTTTTT.

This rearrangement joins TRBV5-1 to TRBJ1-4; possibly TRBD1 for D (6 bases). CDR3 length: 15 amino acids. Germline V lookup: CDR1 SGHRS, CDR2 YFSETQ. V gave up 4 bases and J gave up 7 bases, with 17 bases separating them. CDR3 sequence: CASSRRQASVEKLFF. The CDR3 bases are TGCGCCAGCAGCCGGAGACAGGCCTCGGTTGAAAAACTGTTTTTT.